Listed below are T cell receptor beta chains from one sample, sequenced in a study of regulatory T cells in long-lasting Graves disease. One entry per CDR3 protein, called by TCRdb with MiXCR from the multiplex PCR reads. The sample includes under 300,000 distinct CDR3 sequences, 18% seen only once; the top ten take approximately 15%. These data also formed part of another study, on T cells in Graves' hyperthyroidism and ophthalmopathy.

This specimen was peripheral blood mononuclear cells (PBMCs), taken at new diagnosis, from a patient treated with antithyroid drugs. The receptors shown here come from a woman aged 25 to 39 with Graves disease. Each CDR3 is given with its conserved first and last residue. The D gene is left open where the match is weak. Only some rows state a clone size, as once, few, many or a class for expanded clones.

D gene: TRBD1; clone size: many; V gene: TRBV7-9; J gene: TRBJ2-7; CDR3 DNA: TGTGCCAGCAGCCCCCGCGACAGGGCAACCTACGAGCAGTACTTC; CDR3 protein: CASSPRDRATYEQYF
D gene: NA; clone size: many; V gene: TRBV2; J gene: TRBJ2-5; CDR3 DNA: TGTGCCAGCAGTATAAACTCGGAGGAGACCCAGTACTTC; CDR3 protein: CASSINSEETQYF
D gene: NA; clone size: NA; V gene: TRBV14; J gene: TRBJ1-4; CDR3 DNA: TGTGCCAGCAGCCAAGTTAGGGGTCGTAATGAAAAACTGTTTTTT; CDR3 protein: CASSQVRGRNEKLFF
D gene: TRBD2; clone size: many; V gene: TRBV3-1; J gene: TRBJ2-1; CDR3 DNA: TGTGCCAGCAGCCAGATGGGGGGGAGGGAGCAGTTCTTC; CDR3 protein: CASSQMGGREQFF
D gene: NA; clone size: few; V gene: TRBV6-2/TRBV6-3; J gene: TRBJ1-2; CDR3 DNA: TGTGCCAGCAGTGGGGACCTCTTCTATGGCTACACCTTC; CDR3 protein: CASSGDLFYGYTF
D gene: TRBD2; clone size: many; V gene: TRBV20-1; J gene: TRBJ2-7; CDR3 DNA: TGCAGTGCTGGGACTAGCGGGGGGGCTGTTGGGTACGAGCAGTACTTC; CDR3 protein: CSAGTSGGAVGYEQYF
D gene: TRBD1; clone size: NA; V gene: TRBV11-2; J gene: TRBJ1-3; CDR3 DNA: TGTGCCAGCAGCTTAGGGGGATGGACAGGGGCTGGAAACACCATATATTTT; CDR3 protein: CASSLGGWTGAGNTIYF
D gene: TRBD1; clone size: NA; V gene: TRBV7-9; J gene: TRBJ2-2; CDR3 DNA: TGTGCCAGCAGCCTCCAGACAGGGACGGGCACCGGGGAGCTGTTTTTT; CDR3 protein: CASSLQTGTGTGELFF
D gene: TRBD1; clone size: many; V gene: TRBV7-3; J gene: TRBJ1-1; CDR3 DNA: TGTGCCAGCAGCTTCGGACAGGCAGACTCTATGAACACTGAAGCTTTCTTT; CDR3 protein: CASSFGQADSMNTEAFF
D gene: NA; clone size: few; V gene: TRBV4-1; J gene: TRBJ2-2; CDR3 DNA: TGCGCCAGCAGCCAAGAGTCTTACGGCAGGGGAGTTTTCACCGGGGAGCTGTTTTTT; CDR3 protein: CASSQESYGRGVFTGELFF
D gene: TRBD2; clone size: many; V gene: TRBV10-3; J gene: TRBJ2-3; CDR3 DNA: TGTGCCATCAGCCACGAACCGGGACTAGCGGGCACAGATACGCAGTATTTT; CDR3 protein: CAISHEPGLAGTDTQYF
D gene: NA; clone size: many; V gene: TRBV9; J gene: TRBJ2-7; CDR3 DNA: TGTGCCAGCAGCGTAGGTTCCGGGGGGCAGGTCGAGCAGTACTTC; CDR3 protein: CASSVGSGGQVEQYF
D gene: TRBD1; clone size: NA; V gene: TRBV12-3/TRBV12-4; J gene: TRBJ2-7; CDR3 DNA: TGTGCCAGCACCTGGACAGGGACCTACGAGCAGTACTTC; CDR3 protein: CASTWTGTYEQYF
D gene: NA; clone size: many; V gene: TRBV3-1; J gene: TRBJ1-2; CDR3 DNA: TGTGCCAGCAGCCAAGAACGGCTGACAAGCTATGGCTACACCTTC; CDR3 protein: CASSQERLTSYGYTF
D gene: NA; clone size: many; V gene: TRBV20-1; J gene: TRBJ1-1; CDR3 DNA: TGCAGTGCTAGAGATTTAGGCAGCCCCATGAACACTGAAGCTTTCTTT; CDR3 protein: CSARDLGSPMNTEAFF
D gene: NA; clone size: NA; V gene: TRBV18; J gene: TRBJ1-6; CDR3 DNA: TGTGCCAACTCGCCACAGGGAAAGAATTCACCCCTCCACTTT; CDR3 protein: CANSPQGKNSPLHF
D gene: NA; clone size: NA; V gene: TRBV10-2; J gene: TRBJ2-3; CDR3 DNA: TGCGCCAGCAGTGAGTTGGATACGCAGTATTTT; CDR3 protein: CASSELDTQYF
D gene: NA; clone size: NA; V gene: TRBV11-2; J gene: TRBJ1-3; CDR3 DNA: TGTGCCAGCAACTTAGTTCGGGGGCCCTCTGGAAACACCATATATTTT; CDR3 protein: CASNLVRGPSGNTIYF
D gene: NA; clone size: few; V gene: TRBV6-1; J gene: TRBJ2-1; CDR3 DNA: TGTGCCAGCAGTGTAGGGGGGGGGTCCTACAATGAGCAGTTCTTC; CDR3 protein: CASSVGGGSYNEQFF
D gene: TRBD1; clone size: many; V gene: TRBV4-1; J gene: TRBJ2-2; CDR3 DNA: TGCGCCAGCAGCCAAGTAAGACAGGGGGCGTACACCGGGGAGCTGTTTTTT; CDR3 protein: CASSQVRQGAYTGELFF
D gene: TRBD2; clone size: many; V gene: TRBV3-1; J gene: TRBJ2-1; CDR3 DNA: TGTGCCAGCAGCCAAGGCCTAGCGGGGGCCTACAATGAGCAGTTCTTC; CDR3 protein: CASSQGLAGAYNEQFF
D gene: TRBD1; clone size: NA; V gene: TRBV14; J gene: TRBJ1-6; CDR3 DNA: TGTGCCAGCAGCCGTAACCGGGACAGGGAGCGGTGGGCCCTCCACTTT; CDR3 protein: CASSRNRDRERWALHF
D gene: TRBD1; clone size: many; V gene: TRBV20-1; J gene: TRBJ1-4; CDR3 DNA: TGCAGTGCCGACGAGGGGGCAGCGGGTGAAAAACTGTTTTTT; CDR3 protein: CSADEGAAGEKLFF
D gene: NA; clone size: many; V gene: TRBV6-1; J gene: TRBJ1-1; CDR3 DNA: TGTGCCAGCAGTGAAGCTGAAGCTTTCTTT; CDR3 protein: CASSEAEAFF
D gene: NA; clone size: many; V gene: TRBV2; J gene: TRBJ2-1; CDR3 DNA: TGTGCCAGCAGTGAAGGGGAACAAAAATACAATGAGCAGTTCTTC; CDR3 protein: CASSEGEQKYNEQFF
D gene: TRBD1; clone size: few; V gene: TRBV4-1; J gene: TRBJ1-6; CDR3 DNA: TGTGCCAGCAGTCTACAGGGGGGCCTGACACTTGATAATTCACCCCTCCACTTT; CDR3 protein: CASSLQGGLTLDNSPLHF
D gene: NA; clone size: many; V gene: TRBV7-9; J gene: TRBJ2-1; CDR3 DNA: TGTGCCAGCCTGGGTATCCACAATGAGCAGTTCTTC; CDR3 protein: CASLGIHNEQFF
D gene: NA; clone size: many; V gene: TRBV2; J gene: TRBJ1-3; CDR3 DNA: TGTGCCAGCAGTGACCGACAGGCGATCTCTGGAAACACCATATATTTT; CDR3 protein: CASSDRQAISGNTIYF
D gene: NA; clone size: many; V gene: TRBV29-1; J gene: TRBJ1-1; CDR3 DNA: TGCAGCGGAGTCTATACGGCGGGAGCTTTCTTT; CDR3 protein: CSGVYTAGAFF
D gene: TRBD1; clone size: many; V gene: TRBV29-1; J gene: TRBJ2-7; CDR3 DNA: TGCAGCGCCGGGGGACAGGGGGGCTCCTACGAGCAGTACTTC; CDR3 protein: CSAGGQGGSYEQYF
D gene: TRBD2; clone size: once; V gene: TRBV20-1; J gene: TRBJ2-3; CDR3 DNA: TGCAGTGCTTCTCCACTAGCGGGCACAGATACGCAGTATTTT; CDR3 protein: CSASPLAGTDTQYF
D gene: TRBD1; clone size: many; V gene: TRBV29-1; J gene: TRBJ1-3; CDR3 DNA: TGCAGCGGCGAGGGGACAGGGTTTGGAAACACCATATATTTT; CDR3 protein: CSGEGTGFGNTIYF
D gene: NA; clone size: many; V gene: TRBV6-1; J gene: TRBJ2-7; CDR3 DNA: TGTGCCAGCAGTGGAACAGGCTCCTACGAGCAGTACTTC; CDR3 protein: CASSGTGSYEQYF
D gene: NA; clone size: many; V gene: TRBV18; J gene: TRBJ2-5; CDR3 DNA: TGTGCCAGCTCACTAACTGGGACGGGTGCGGAGACCCAGTACTTC; CDR3 protein: CASSLTGTGAETQYF
D gene: NA; clone size: many; V gene: TRBV13; J gene: TRBJ1-1; CDR3 DNA: TGTGCCAGCAGCGGGCCCGGGGCGGACACTGAAGCTTTCTTT; CDR3 protein: CASSGPGADTEAFF
D gene: NA; clone size: NA; V gene: TRBV5-4; J gene: TRBJ1-6; CDR3 DNA: TGTGCCAGCAGCTTCCCGACAGGCGGCTCCGGGTCCCTCCACTTT; CDR3 protein: CASSFPTGGSGSLHF
D gene: NA; clone size: many; V gene: TRBV10-3; J gene: TRBJ1-3; CDR3 DNA: TGTGCCATCAGTGAGGGACAGATATCTGGAAACACCATATATTTT; CDR3 protein: CAISEGQISGNTIYF
D gene: TRBD1; clone size: many; V gene: TRBV10-3; J gene: TRBJ2-1; CDR3 DNA: TGTGCCATCACCGGGACAGGGAGCAATGAGCAGTTCTTC; CDR3 protein: CAITGTGSNEQFF
D gene: NA; clone size: many; V gene: TRBV5-1; J gene: TRBJ1-1; CDR3 DNA: TGCGCCAGCAGCTTGGTTTCAGGGACCACTGAAGCTTTCTTT; CDR3 protein: CASSLVSGTTEAFF
D gene: NA; clone size: many; V gene: TRBV11-2; J gene: TRBJ2-7; CDR3 DNA: TGTGCCAGCAGGTCCCCCACACGGGGATCCTACGAGCAGTACTTC; CDR3 protein: CASRSPTRGSYEQYF
D gene: NA; clone size: many; V gene: TRBV29-1; J gene: TRBJ1-2; CDR3 DNA: TGCAGCGTGCACCGTGGGGGCATGAGGGGTAACTATGGCTACACCTTC; CDR3 protein: CSVHRGGMRGNYGYTF
D gene: TRBD2; clone size: once; V gene: TRBV11-2; J gene: TRBJ2-7; CDR3 DNA: TGTGCCAGCACCGTAGCGGGGGGTTCCTACGAGCAGTACTTC; CDR3 protein: CASTVAGGSYEQYF
D gene: NA; clone size: NA; V gene: TRBV19; J gene: TRBJ1-5; CDR3 DNA: TGTGCCAGTAGTATAAAATTCCCGGGGTTTGATCAGCCCCAGCATTTT; CDR3 protein: CASSIKFPGFDQPQHF
D gene: NA; clone size: NA; V gene: TRBV7-8; J gene: TRBJ1-1; CDR3 DNA: TGTGCCAGCAGCTTAGAGAGGGCCGAGGGGGCTTTCTTT; CDR3 protein: CASSLERAEGAFF
D gene: NA; clone size: many; V gene: TRBV3-1; J gene: TRBJ2-1; CDR3 DNA: TGTGCCAGCAGCCATTACAATGAGCAGTTCTTC; CDR3 protein: CASSHYNEQFF
D gene: TRBD2; clone size: many; V gene: TRBV24-1; J gene: TRBJ2-1; CDR3 DNA: TGTGCCACCAGTGATCCCACCCTAGCGGGGGGGCGGGATGAGCAGTTCTTC; CDR3 protein: CATSDPTLAGGRDEQFF
D gene: NA; clone size: many; V gene: TRBV20-1; J gene: TRBJ1-1; CDR3 DNA: TGCAGTGCTATCAGGGGCACTGAAGCTTTCTTT; CDR3 protein: CSAIRGTEAFF
D gene: NA; clone size: many; V gene: TRBV7-6; J gene: TRBJ1-1; CDR3 DNA: TGTGCCAGCAGGGGCGGGGGGAACACTGAAGCTTTCTTT; CDR3 protein: CASRGGGNTEAFF
D gene: TRBD1; clone size: many; V gene: TRBV7-8; J gene: TRBJ2-1; CDR3 DNA: TGTGCCAGCAGCTTATCCGGGACAGGGCTGTACCTTGAGCAGTTCTTC; CDR3 protein: CASSLSGTGLYLEQFF
D gene: NA; clone size: many; V gene: TRBV2; J gene: TRBJ2-5; CDR3 DNA: TGTGCCAGCAGTGCGGTTCTCCCTAGAGAGACCCAGTACTTC; CDR3 protein: CASSAVLPRETQYF
D gene: NA; clone size: NA; V gene: TRBV24-1; J gene: TRBJ1-3; CDR3 DNA: TGTGCCACCAGCGAAGGAAACACCATATATTTT; CDR3 protein: CATSEGNTIYF
D gene: NA; clone size: many; V gene: TRBV7-9; J gene: TRBJ2-7; CDR3 DNA: TGTGCCAGCAGCCCGGGACCTGCGATATGGGAGCAGTACTTC; CDR3 protein: CASSPGPAIWEQYF
D gene: NA; clone size: many; V gene: TRBV5-6; J gene: TRBJ2-1; CDR3 DNA: TGTGCCAGCAGCTTTGGGGCATCCCCAAATGAGCAGTTCTTC; CDR3 protein: CASSFGASPNEQFF
D gene: TRBD1; clone size: many; V gene: TRBV6-2/TRBV6-3; J gene: TRBJ2-4; CDR3 DNA: TGTGCCAGCAGGATCCAGGGGGAGTCTATTCAGTACTTC; CDR3 protein: CASRIQGESIQYF